This TCR beta chain was found in a study of response to subunit inactivated influenza vaccine. A single record per CDR3 protein comes from TCRdb applying MiXCR to the RT-PCR reads. This sample has about 800,000 distinct CDR3 sequences, with 21% found just once. A few counts support this clonotype. The CDR3 consists of 17 residues. Unmatched junction bases numbered 5, after V lost 0 bases and J lost 0 bases. CDR1 LGHNA and CDR2 YNFKEQ come from the germline V gene. This receptor was taken from a man aged 50-59 years who received an inactivated influenza vaccine. The specimen comprised PBMCs from blood, sampled roughly 5 days after vaccination. The J gene is TRBJ2-5, the V gene TRBV4-2; TRBD2 matches 9 bases. The CDR3: CASSQDPLAGNQETQYF. The CDR3 DNA reads TGTGCCAGCAGCCAAGATCCCCTAGCGGGGAACCAAGAGACCCAGTACTTC.